These T cell receptor beta chains were read from a single sample in a study of neurological immune-mediated disorders. TCRdb fed the 5' RACE reads into MiXCR, producing one record per CDR3 protein. The sample yields some 41,000 distinct CDR3 sequences, roughly 15% seen once. The material sequenced was CD4+ T cells from blood. The source of these receptors is a woman aged 55-69 years with HTLV-1-associated myelopathy (HAM/TSP). CDR3s include the opening cysteine and the closing phenylalanine or tryptophan. A D gene is named only where the DNA matches it firmly. Clone sizes are given selectively: once, few, many, or a class where the clone is expanded.

CDR3nt	CDR3aa	d_gene	j_gene	v_gene	abundance
TGTGCCAGCAGTGAAGGGACGGTGAATGAAAAACTGTTTTTT	CASSEGTVNEKLFF	-	TRBJ1-4	TRBV2	many
TGCGCCAGCAGCTTGGAGCCCCAAGAGACCCAGTACTTC	CASSLEPQETQYF	-	TRBJ2-5	TRBV5-1	many
TGTGCCAGCAGGACAGCGGGCACAGATACGCAGTATTTT	CASRTAGTDTQYF	-	TRBJ2-3	TRBV6-6	-
TGTGCCAGCAGCCAAGGACTAGACCACTACGAGCAGTACTTC	CASSQGLDHYEQYF	-	TRBJ2-7	TRBV3-1	many
TGCGCCAGCAGCTTGGATGGACAGGGAACTCAGCCCCAGCATTTT	CASSLDGQGTQPQHF	TRBD1	TRBJ1-5	TRBV5-1	many
TGTGCCAGCAGGTCGGGTTCAGGCAGTCAAGCTTTCTTT	CASRSGSGSQAFF	-	TRBJ1-1	TRBV7-9	-
TGTGCCAGCAGCCGGATGGGGGGATTGAACACTGAAGCTTTCTTT	CASSRMGGLNTEAFF	-	TRBJ1-1	TRBV5-4	-
TGTGCCAGCAGCAATACAGAGAACACTGAAGCTTTCTTT	CASSNTENTEAFF	-	TRBJ1-1	TRBV3-1	many
TGTGCCTGGAGTCTACCGACAGGGGTCAACTATGGCTACACCTTC	CAWSLPTGVNYGYTF	TRBD1	TRBJ1-2	TRBV30	few
TGTGCCAGCTCAACCGACAGGGGTACCCAAGAGACCCAGTACTTC	CASSTDRGTQETQYF	TRBD1	TRBJ2-5	TRBV18	many
TGTGCCAGCAGTGCTCCGCCGGGACAGGGGAAAAGAGCTTTCTTT	CASSAPPGQGKRAFF	TRBD1	TRBJ1-1	TRBV25-1	-
TGTGCCAGCAGCTACTCCAGGGGTTCCTACGAGCAGTACTTC	CASSYSRGSYEQYF	-	TRBJ2-7	TRBV7-2	many